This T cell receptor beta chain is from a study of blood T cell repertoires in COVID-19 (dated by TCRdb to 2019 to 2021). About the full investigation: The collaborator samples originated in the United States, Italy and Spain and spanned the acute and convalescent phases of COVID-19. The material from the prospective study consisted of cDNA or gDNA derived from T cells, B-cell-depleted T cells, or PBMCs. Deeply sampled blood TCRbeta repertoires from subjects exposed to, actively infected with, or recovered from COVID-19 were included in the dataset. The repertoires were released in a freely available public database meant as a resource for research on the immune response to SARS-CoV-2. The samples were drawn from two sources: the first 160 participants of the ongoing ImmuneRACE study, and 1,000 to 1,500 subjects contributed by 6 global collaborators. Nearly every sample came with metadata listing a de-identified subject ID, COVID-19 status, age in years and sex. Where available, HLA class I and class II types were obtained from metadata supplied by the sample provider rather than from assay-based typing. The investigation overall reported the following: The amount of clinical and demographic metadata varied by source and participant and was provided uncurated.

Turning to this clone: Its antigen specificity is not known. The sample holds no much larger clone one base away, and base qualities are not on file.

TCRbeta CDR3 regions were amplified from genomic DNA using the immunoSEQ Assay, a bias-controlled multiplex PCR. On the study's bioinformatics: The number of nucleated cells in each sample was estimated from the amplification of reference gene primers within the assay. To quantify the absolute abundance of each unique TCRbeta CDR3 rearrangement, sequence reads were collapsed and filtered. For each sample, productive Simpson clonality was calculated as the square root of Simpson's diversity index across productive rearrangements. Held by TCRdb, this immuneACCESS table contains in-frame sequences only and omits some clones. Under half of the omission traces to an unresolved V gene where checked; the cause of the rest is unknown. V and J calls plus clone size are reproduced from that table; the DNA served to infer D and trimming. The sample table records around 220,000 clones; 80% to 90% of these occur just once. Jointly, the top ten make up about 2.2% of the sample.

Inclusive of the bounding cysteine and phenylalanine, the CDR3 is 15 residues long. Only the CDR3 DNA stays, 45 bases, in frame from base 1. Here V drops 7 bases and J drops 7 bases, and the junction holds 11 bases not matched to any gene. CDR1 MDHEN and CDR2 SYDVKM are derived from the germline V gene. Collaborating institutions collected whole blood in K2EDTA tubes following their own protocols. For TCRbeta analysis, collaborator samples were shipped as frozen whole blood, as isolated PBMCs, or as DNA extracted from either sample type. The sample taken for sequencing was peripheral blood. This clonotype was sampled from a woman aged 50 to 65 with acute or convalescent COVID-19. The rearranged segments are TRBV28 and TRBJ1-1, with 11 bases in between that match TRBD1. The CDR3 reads CASTPSDRGRGEAFF. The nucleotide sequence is TGTGCCAGCACTCCCTCGGACAGGGGGCGAGGTGAAGCTTTCTTT.